This TCR beta chain was captured by sequencing in a study of PD-L1 blockade in urothelial cancer. Study at large: In about 2014, patients got going on atezolizumab, taking 1,200 mg intravenously every 3 weeks. Males with bladder-origin urothelial cancer constituted about 85% of the roughly 30 patients.

Comment on this clone: Its antigen is as yet unknown.

Profiled with immunoSEQ multiplex PCR; TCRdb holds only in-frame clones, not every one. The data show 45,000 to 50,000 clones, about 87% seen once. General study results and limits: A below-median TCR clonality in blood before treatment predicted better survival.

V was pared by 1 base and J by 3 bases, with 18 bases between. Germline CDR1 is SGHVS and CDR2 is FQNEAQ. The CDR3 totals 17 residues. The study collected 1 to 8 samples per patient, pretreatment and on-treatment. This receptor was identified in a man older than 75 with urothelial cancer. The chain has TRBV7-8 and TRBJ1-1; D gene unclear. Sequenced here: PBMCs, sampled around atezolizumab (anti-PD-L1) treatment. The chain's CDR3 is CASSLVSRPGRDTEAFF. The DNA for the CDR3 is TGTGCCAGCAGCTTAGTGAGCAGGCCGGGGAGAGACACTGAAGCTTTCTTT.